Reported below is one T cell receptor (beta chain). A much larger clone lies a single base off, so this may be a read error. Other DNA sequences from this sample encode an identical CDR3 as well. Spread over ten immunoSEQ deep assay plates, unsorted PBMC DNA underwent sequencing. Libraries were prepared by immunoSEQ multiplex PCR; TCRdb keeps only in-frame clonotypes and omits some of them. The data show 97,000 or so clones, less than 50% seen once. This CDR3 is 14 amino acids long. Germline V lookup: CDR1 SGHRS, CDR2 YFSETQ. The V gene lost 4 bases and the J gene lost 2 bases, with 12 bases spanning the gap. The source of the sample is a study of shared clonotypes between healthy human individuals.

This rearrangement joins TRBV5-1 to TRBJ2-5; D uncertain. The sequencing sample was made of PBMCs. This sequence originates from a woman aged 40 to 55 in good health. Some clones in this sample may be carry-over from other donors' samples. In nucleotides, the CDR3 is TGCGCCAGCAGCCGCCTGGGCCAGCAAGAGACCCAGTACTTC. Amino acid sequence: CASSRLGQQETQYF.